This TCR beta chain was profiled in a study of T cell repertoires in cytomegalovirus infection. This clonotype was seen at least ten times. What it recognizes is unknown. TCRdb ran MiXCR on the reads and lists one entry per CDR3 protein. The sample lists about a million distinct CDR3 sequences, roughly 30% occurring once. The source was cultured CD8+ T cells from PBMCs, collected from culture after CMV antigen stimulation. The receptor was isolated from a human donor in good health (CMV status not recorded). Some clones in this sample may be carry-over from other donors' samples.

The CDR3 region is CASSLAPGFRSNYEQYV. CDR3 nucleotides: TGTGCCAGCAGCTTAGCGCCAGGCTTCAGATCCAACTACGAGCAGTACGTC. The chain joins TRBV7-9 to TRBJ2-7; D remains ambiguous. Germline CDR1 is SEHNR and CDR2 is FQNEAQ (reference sequence). This CDR3 comprises 17 residues. Trimming shortened V by 0 bases and J by 3 bases, and 18 bases separated the two germline ends.